The rows below give T cell receptor beta chains drawn from one sample of a study of control samples from healthy donors and cancer patients. Repertoires were generated with immunoSEQ multiplex PCR, while TCRdb's copy carries only in-frame clones and drops some. The sample yields under 80,000 clones, 93% seen once. The sample was PBMCs. The origin of the receptors is a woman aged 40-49 years with lung cancer. Each CDR3 is given with its conserved first and last residue. Each record gives: clone size, J gene, D gene, V gene, CDR3 DNA, CDR3 protein. A D gene is named only where the DNA matches it firmly. For some rows the clone size is stated as once, few or many, or as a class when expanded; others skip it.

clone size: .
J gene: TRBJ2-7
D gene: .
V gene: TRBV23-1
CDR3 DNA: TGCGCCAGCAGTCTGCTAGCGATGTACGAGCAGTACTTC
CDR3 protein: CASSLLAMYEQYF

clone size: .
J gene: TRBJ2-7
D gene: .
V gene: TRBV28
CDR3 DNA: TGTGCCAGCAGTTTCACACTAGGGATAGGATCAAACTACGAGCAGTACTTC
CDR3 protein: CASSFTLGIGSNYEQYF

clone size: .
J gene: TRBJ2-5
D gene: .
V gene: TRBV6-1
CDR3 DNA: TGTGCCAGCAGTGAAACTCAAGAGACCCAGTACTTC
CDR3 protein: CASSETQETQYF

clone size: once
J gene: TRBJ1-1
D gene: TRBD1
V gene: TRBV3-1/TRBV3-2
CDR3 DNA: TGTGCCAGCAGCCCGGGACAGATGAACACTGAAGCTTTCTTT
CDR3 protein: CASSPGQMNTEAFF

clone size: .
J gene: TRBJ1-6
D gene: .
V gene: TRBV19
CDR3 DNA: TGTGCCAGTAAGCAGCAGGCGAATTCACCCCTCCACTTT
CDR3 protein: CASKQQANSPLHF

clone size: .
J gene: TRBJ1-5
D gene: TRBD1
V gene: TRBV6-5
CDR3 DNA: TGTGCCAGCAGTTCAGACAGGGGAAGCAATCAGCCCCAGCATTTT
CDR3 protein: CASSSDRGSNQPQHF

clone size: .
J gene: TRBJ2-7
D gene: .
V gene: TRBV11-2
CDR3 DNA: TGTGCCAGCAGCTTAGGGATGGGGCGGGACGAGCAGTACTTC
CDR3 protein: CASSLGMGRDEQYF

clone size: .
J gene: TRBJ1-5
D gene: TRBD1
V gene: TRBV19
CDR3 DNA: TGTGCCAGTCGACTGACAGGGGGCTTTTATAGCAATCAGCCCCAGCATTTT
CDR3 protein: CASRLTGGFYSNQPQHF

clone size: .
J gene: TRBJ2-3
D gene: .
V gene: TRBV9
CDR3 DNA: TGTGCCAGCAGCCCAAGGGGGAAGCTGGGGTTCAACGCAGATACGCAGTATTTT
CDR3 protein: CASSPRGKLGFNADTQYF

clone size: .
J gene: TRBJ1-5
D gene: TRBD1
V gene: TRBV5-5
CDR3 DNA: TGTGCCAGCAGCACCGGGACAGGGGCTTATCAGCCCCAGCATTTT
CDR3 protein: CASSTGTGAYQPQHF

clone size: .
J gene: TRBJ1-2
D gene: TRBD1
V gene: TRBV4-2
CDR3 DNA: TGTGCCAGCAGCCAAGCCCAGGGGGATGGCTACACCTTC
CDR3 protein: CASSQAQGDGYTF

clone size: .
J gene: TRBJ2-7
D gene: TRBD1
V gene: TRBV4-1
CDR3 DNA: TGCGCCAGCAGCCCACGACAGGGTGAGGGTCCCTACGAGCAGTACTTC
CDR3 protein: CASSPRQGEGPYEQYF

clone size: .
J gene: TRBJ1-1
D gene: .
V gene: TRBV19
CDR3 DNA: TGTGCCAGTAGTATAGATTTACAGGGAGGTGGCGCTGAAGCTTTCTTT
CDR3 protein: CASSIDLQGGGAEAFF

clone size: .
J gene: TRBJ1-4
D gene: .
V gene: TRBV7-2
CDR3 DNA: TGTGCCAGCAGCTCCCCGGGCCTCGGCCGTGAAAAACTGTTTTTT
CDR3 protein: CASSSPGLGREKLFF

clone size: .
J gene: TRBJ1-2
D gene: .
V gene: TRBV7-2
CDR3 DNA: TGTGCCAGCAGCTTAGCGTGGATTCGGGGAAATGGCTACACCTTC
CDR3 protein: CASSLAWIRGNGYTF

clone size: .
J gene: TRBJ1-1
D gene: .
V gene: TRBV7-9
CDR3 DNA: TGTGCCAGCAGCTTAGGTAGGGCGGGCGACACTGAAGCTTTCTTT
CDR3 protein: CASSLGRAGDTEAFF

clone size: .
J gene: TRBJ2-5
D gene: TRBD1
V gene: TRBV2
CDR3 DNA: TGTGCCAGCAGTGAAATGGTGGGACAGGCCCAAGAGACCCAGTACTTC
CDR3 protein: CASSEMVGQAQETQYF

clone size: .
J gene: TRBJ1-1
D gene: .
V gene: TRBV28
CDR3 DNA: TGTGCCAGCAGTTTAATGACTCCTTCCCAAGCTTTCTTT
CDR3 protein: CASSLMTPSQAFF

clone size: .
J gene: TRBJ2-2
D gene: .
V gene: TRBV3-1/TRBV3-2
CDR3 DNA: TGTGCCAGCAGCCAAGGCGACTTTGCGGGCACCGGGGAGCTGTTTTTT
CDR3 protein: CASSQGDFAGTGELFF

clone size: .
J gene: TRBJ2-1
D gene: TRBD2
V gene: TRBV27
CDR3 DNA: TGTGCCAGCCGACTAGCGGGGTCCTACAATGAGCAGTTCTTC
CDR3 protein: CASRLAGSYNEQFF

clone size: .
J gene: TRBJ2-6
D gene: .
V gene: TRBV11-3
CDR3 DNA: TGTGCCAGCCGCGACAGTTCAACCGGGGCCAACGTCCTGACTTTC
CDR3 protein: CASRDSSTGANVLTF

clone size: .
J gene: TRBJ2-7
D gene: .
V gene: TRBV19
CDR3 DNA: TGTGCCAGTAGTAATGGCGGGGACTTTGGAAACGAGCAGTACTTC
CDR3 protein: CASSNGGDFGNEQYF

clone size: .
J gene: TRBJ1-5
D gene: .
V gene: TRBV12-3/TRBV12-4
CDR3 DNA: TGTGCCAGCAGGGGACACCTCAATCAGCCCCAGCATTTT
CDR3 protein: CASRGHLNQPQHF

clone size: .
J gene: TRBJ1-1
D gene: TRBD1
V gene: TRBV9
CDR3 DNA: TGTGCCAGCAGCGTAACAGGGGCTGAACTCATGAACACTGAAGCTTTCTTT
CDR3 protein: CASSVTGAELMNTEAFF

clone size: .
J gene: TRBJ2-1
D gene: TRBD1
V gene: TRBV7-9
CDR3 DNA: TGTGCCAGCAGCATTGCGCCGGGACAGGGATACAATGAGCAGTTCTTC
CDR3 protein: CASSIAPGQGYNEQFF

clone size: .
J gene: TRBJ2-7
D gene: .
V gene: TRBV18
CDR3 DNA: TGTGCCAGCTCACCACCGACGGAGACTTACGAGCAGTACTTC
CDR3 protein: CASSPPTETYEQYF

clone size: .
J gene: TRBJ1-1
D gene: .
V gene: TRBV11-1
CDR3 DNA: TGTGCCAGCAGCTTAGAGGGCATGAACACTGAAGCTTTCTTT
CDR3 protein: CASSLEGMNTEAFF

clone size: .
J gene: TRBJ2-7
D gene: .
V gene: TRBV15
CDR3 DNA: TGTGCCACCCGCCAGGGGATCTCCTACGAGCAGTACTTC
CDR3 protein: CATRQGISYEQYF

clone size: .
J gene: TRBJ1-6
D gene: .
V gene: TRBV27
CDR3 DNA: TGTGCCAGCAGTTTCTGGACAGCTAGCTCCTATAATTCACCCCTCCACTTT
CDR3 protein: CASSFWTASSYNSPLHF

clone size: once
J gene: TRBJ1-5
D gene: TRBD1
V gene: TRBV11-2
CDR3 DNA: TGTGCCAGCAGCTTAGCAGGGGGCATTAGTCAGCCCCAGCATTTT
CDR3 protein: CASSLAGGISQPQHF

clone size: .
J gene: TRBJ2-3
D gene: TRBD2
V gene: TRBV7-9
CDR3 DNA: TGTGCCAGCAGCTTAGCCCCGGGCGGGGGTGAAGATACGCAGTATTTT
CDR3 protein: CASSLAPGGGEDTQYF

clone size: .
J gene: TRBJ1-5
D gene: .
V gene: TRBV4-1
CDR3 DNA: TGCGCCAGCAGCCAAGGGTCGTGGCAGCCCCAGCATTTT
CDR3 protein: CASSQGSWQPQHF

clone size: .
J gene: TRBJ1-5
D gene: .
V gene: TRBV12-3/TRBV12-4
CDR3 DNA: TGTGCCAGCAGCCCCGAGGGGGGGTGGGCCCAGCATTTT
CDR3 protein: CASSPEGGWAQHF

clone size: .
J gene: TRBJ1-2
D gene: .
V gene: TRBV10-2
CDR3 DNA: TGCGCCAGCAGTGAGCCCCAGGTGGTACCATATGGCTACACCTTC
CDR3 protein: CASSEPQVVPYGYTF

clone size: .
J gene: TRBJ2-2
D gene: .
V gene: TRBV11-3
CDR3 DNA: TGTGCCAGCAGCTTAGATATTAAGCCACCGGGCACCGGGGAGCTGTTTTTT
CDR3 protein: CASSLDIKPPGTGELFF

clone size: .
J gene: TRBJ1-5
D gene: .
V gene: TRBV12-3/TRBV12-4
CDR3 DNA: TGTGCCAGCAGTTTAGCCAGAAATCAGCCCCAGCATTTT
CDR3 protein: CASSLARNQPQHF

clone size: once
J gene: TRBJ1-1
D gene: .
V gene: TRBV27
CDR3 DNA: TGTGCCAGCAGCCCTAATAACAGGGACCTGAACACTGAAGCTTTCTTT
CDR3 protein: CASSPNNRDLNTEAFF

clone size: once
J gene: TRBJ2-7
D gene: .
V gene: TRBV6-5
CDR3 DNA: TGTGCCAGCAGACCCTCGGGGTCCTACGAGCAGTACTTC
CDR3 protein: CASRPSGSYEQYF

clone size: .
J gene: TRBJ1-2
D gene: .
V gene: TRBV7-2
CDR3 DNA: TGTGCCAGCAGCCCTAGGCCCAGGGACTATGGCTACACCTTC
CDR3 protein: CASSPRPRDYGYTF

clone size: .
J gene: TRBJ1-4
D gene: .
V gene: TRBV30
CDR3 DNA: TGTGCCTGGAGTGTACCGCCATTCGGCCTTAATGAAAAACTGTTTTTT
CDR3 protein: CAWSVPPFGLNEKLFF

clone size: once
J gene: TRBJ2-7
D gene: .
V gene: TRBV9
CDR3 DNA: TGTGCCAGCAGCCCGGGATTTGAAGGCTACGAGCAGTACTTC
CDR3 protein: CASSPGFEGYEQYF

clone size: .
J gene: TRBJ2-4
D gene: TRBD1
V gene: TRBV7-9
CDR3 DNA: TGTGCCAGCAGCCCTCCGACAGGGGGAGCCAAAAACATTCAGTACTTC
CDR3 protein: CASSPPTGGAKNIQYF

clone size: .
J gene: TRBJ2-1
D gene: .
V gene: TRBV27
CDR3 DNA: TGTGCCAGCACCGCAGACAGTTCTGAGCAGTTCTTC
CDR3 protein: CASTADSSEQFF

clone size: .
J gene: TRBJ1-1
D gene: .
V gene: TRBV30
CDR3 DNA: TGTGCCTGGAGTGTACAGTTGAGCACTGAAGCTTTCTTT
CDR3 protein: CAWSVQLSTEAFF

clone size: .
J gene: TRBJ2-5
D gene: .
V gene: TRBV7-2
CDR3 DNA: TGTGCCAGCAGCCCACCGGGGACCAGAATAGAGACCCAGTACTTC
CDR3 protein: CASSPPGTRIETQYF

clone size: .
J gene: TRBJ2-3
D gene: .
V gene: TRBV7-2
CDR3 DNA: TGTGCCAGCAGCTCCAGAGACACAGATACGCAGTATTTT
CDR3 protein: CASSSRDTDTQYF

clone size: .
J gene: TRBJ1-2
D gene: TRBD1
V gene: TRBV7-6
CDR3 DNA: TGTGCCAGCAGCCCAGAGGGACAGGGGGCCGGGGGCTATGGCTACACCTTC
CDR3 protein: CASSPEGQGAGGYGYTF

clone size: .
J gene: TRBJ2-7
D gene: TRBD2
V gene: TRBV13
CDR3 DNA: TGTGCCAGCAGCCCGTCGCGGGGGGTCTCCTACGAGCAGTACTTC
CDR3 protein: CASSPSRGVSYEQYF

clone size: .
J gene: TRBJ1-2
D gene: .
V gene: TRBV25-1
CDR3 DNA: TGTGCCAGCAGTATGGGGGGAGGATACACCTTC
CDR3 protein: CASSMGGGYTF

clone size: .
J gene: TRBJ1-5
D gene: .
V gene: TRBV4-1
CDR3 DNA: TGCGCCAGCAGCCCCGGGGCAGGGAGGGATCAGCCCCAGCATTTT
CDR3 protein: CASSPGAGRDQPQHF

clone size: .
J gene: TRBJ1-2
D gene: .
V gene: TRBV2
CDR3 DNA: TGTGCCAGTAGTGAAACCTATCCCCGCCAAGGGGCCCTCTCTGGCTACACCTTC
CDR3 protein: CASSETYPRQGALSGYTF

clone size: .
J gene: TRBJ2-5
D gene: .
V gene: TRBV14
CDR3 DNA: TGTGCCAGCAGCCATCCTGGAGGGGGGTGGCAGACCCAGTACTTC
CDR3 protein: CASSHPGGGWQTQYF

clone size: .
J gene: TRBJ2-7
D gene: .
V gene: TRBV2
CDR3 DNA: TGTGCCAGCAGTGAGCGACAAGGTGGGGCCTACGAGCAGTACTTC
CDR3 protein: CASSERQGGAYEQYF

clone size: few
J gene: TRBJ2-1
D gene: .
V gene: TRBV6-6
CDR3 DNA: TGTGCCAGCAGTTACGACTGGCGGGGACTCGACAATGAGCAGTTCTTC
CDR3 protein: CASSYDWRGLDNEQFF